Detailed here is one TCR beta chain. The source of the sample is a study of blood T cell repertoires in COVID-19. Turning to the study itself: The samples span acute and convalescent COVID-19 from the United States, Italy and Spain.

Germline values: CDR1 LGHNA, CDR2 YNFKEQ. Unmatched junction bases numbered 6, after V lost 0 bases and J lost 3 bases. This CDR3 comprises 17 residues. Assay used: immunoSEQ multiplex PCR; TCRdb lists only in-frame clones, some missing. Of under 300,000 clones listed, around 83% were seen once; the top ten hold approximately 4%. The chain links TRBV4-2 to TRBJ2-2; 8 nucleotides match TRBD1. The sample was peripheral blood. This TCR derives from a man aged 18 to 29 with active or convalescent COVID-19. The CDR3 region has the DNA TGTGCCAGCAGCCAAGAGGGGACAGGCACGGACACCGGGGAGCTGTTTTTT. Amino acids: CASSQEGTGTDTGELFF.